What follows are 7 T cell receptor beta chains derived from one specimen sequenced in a study of blood T cells in healthy people across ages. It was with a sample-barcoded 5' primer and a J-beta primer mix that a second PCR of about 6 to 11 cycles was run. Each CDR3 protein gets one entry after TCRdb re-called the 5' RACE reads with MiXCR. The sample has just over 1 million distinct CDR3 sequences; 45% are singletons. Sequencing was carried out using blood. These receptors all come from a woman aged 55-69 years in good health.

The V and J genes are TRBV9 and TRBJ2-1; 10 positions agree with TRBD1. Per the germline V gene, CDR1 is SGDLS and CDR2 is YYNGEE. V dropped 4 bases and J dropped 6; count of bases not matched to a gene: 16. The CDR3 spans 18 residues. The CDR3 spells CASSSRAGGQGRINEQFF. The CDR3, as DNA: TGTGCCAGCAGCTCAAGGGCGGGGGGACAGGGGAGGATCAATGAGCAGTTCTTC.

The chain recombines TRBV11-2 with TRBJ2-4, with 8 nucleotides matching TRBD1. The CDR3 length is 15 residues. V lost 4 bases and J lost 8; bases outside the gene matches: 10. Per germline, CDR1 SGHAT and CDR2 FQNNGV. This CDR3 reads CASSSGQVWDDIQYF. CDR3 in DNA: TGTGCCAGCAGCTCGGGACAGGTTTGGGACGACATTCAGTACTTC.

V is TRBV3-1 and J is TRBJ2-1; a weak D match, TRBD2 (6 bases). The germline V gene has CDR1 LGHDT and CDR2 YNNKEL (reference sequence). This CDR3 spans 16 amino acids. V lost 0 bases to trimming and J lost 2 bases, with 11 bases between them. The CDR3 reads CASSQDRRLAYNEQFF. The CDR3 DNA is TGTGCCAGCAGCCAAGATCGGAGACTAGCCTACAATGAGCAGTTCTTC.

The genes are TRBV24-1 and TRBJ2-1; the D is unclear. The CDR3 loop spans 14 amino acids. V lost 5 bases to trimming and J lost 7 bases, with 14 bases between them. Looked up from germline, CDR1 is KGHDR and CDR2 is SFDVKD. CDR3 DNA: TGTGCCACCAGTGCCCTGGGATCTGAAAATGAGCAGTTCTTC. The encoded protein is CATSALGSENEQFF.

This chain's CDR3 is CASSPPFPGRSYNEQFF. CDR3 bases: TGTGCCAGCAGCCCCCCTTTCCCCGGCCGGTCCTACAATGAGCAGTTCTTC. The rearrangement uses TRBV3-1 and TRBJ2-1; D ambiguous. The CDR3 spans 17 residues. Germline V gives CDR1 LGHDT, CDR2 YNNKEL (reference sequence). The V gene lost 4 bases and the J gene lost 1 base, with 17 bases spanning the gap.

About this clonotype itself: Mismatch with germline at one junction end may stem from a read error. The chain is built from TRBV11-2 and TRBJ2-1; 9 bases are shared with TRBD2. The CDR3 contains 15 residues. Germline V lookup: CDR1 SGHAT, CDR2 FQNNGV. Here the CDR3 reads CAGSAVAGAYNEQFF. CDR3 coding DNA: TGTGCCGGCAGCGCTGTAGCGGGAGCCTACAATGAGCAGTTCTTC.

This clonotype came up a few times. The V call is TRBV9, the J call TRBJ2-7, with 10 bases lining up with TRBD2. Trimming at V came to 0 bases and at J to 2 bases, leaving 5 bases not matched to a gene. The CDR3 has 16 residues. Germline values: CDR1 SGDLS, CDR2 YYNGEE. The CDR3 DNA is TGTGCCAGCAGCGTAGTATCTAGCGGGAGTCCCTACGAGCAGTACTTC. It translates to CASSVVSSGSPYEQYF.